A selection of T cell receptor beta chains follows, all from one sample in a study of CD8 T cells in ankylosing spondylitis. TCRdb recomputed calls from the 5' RACE reads with MiXCR, one row per CDR3 protein. This table has about 540,000 distinct CDR3 sequences, over 9.5% appearing once. The sequenced sample consisted of blood, either unsorted or a sorted T cell fraction (not recorded which). The receptors were gathered from a male donor with ankylosing spondylitis. Each CDR3 is given with its conserved first and last residue. The order of the fields is clone size, D gene, V gene, J gene, CDR3 DNA, CDR3 protein. The D gene is left open where the match is weak. Some rows have no size entry. The others give once, few or many, or a class for an expanded clone.

clone size: few; D gene: NA; V gene: TRBV4-1; J gene: TRBJ1-2; CDR3 DNA: TGCGCCAGCAGCCGGTCGGACGACTATGGCTACACCTTC; CDR3 protein: CASSRSDDYGYTF
clone size: NA; D gene: NA; V gene: TRBV20-1; J gene: TRBJ1-5; CDR3 DNA: TGCAGTGCTAGAGGGGGGGTGGGGGATCAGCCCCAGCATTTT; CDR3 protein: CSARGGVGDQPQHF
clone size: few; D gene: NA; V gene: TRBV11-2; J gene: TRBJ1-1; CDR3 DNA: TGTGCCAGCAGCCTTATAGCCCTACGAAGGGCTTTCTTT; CDR3 protein: CASSLIALRRAFF
clone size: few; D gene: TRBD2; V gene: TRBV20-1; J gene: TRBJ2-1; CDR3 DNA: TGCAGTGCTCCCAGACTAGCGGGCCGATACAATGAGCAGTTCTTC; CDR3 protein: CSAPRLAGRYNEQFF
clone size: NA; D gene: TRBD1; V gene: TRBV5-1; J gene: TRBJ2-2; CDR3 DNA: TGCGCCAGCGGCAGGGCGACAGGGGTTCCCGGGGAGCTGTTTTTT; CDR3 protein: CASGRATGVPGELFF
clone size: many; D gene: NA; V gene: TRBV6-1; J gene: TRBJ1-5; CDR3 DNA: TGTGCCAGCACCCTTGAGATCTATAGCAATCAGCCCCAGCATTTT; CDR3 protein: CASTLEIYSNQPQHF
clone size: many; D gene: TRBD1; V gene: TRBV5-1; J gene: TRBJ2-2; CDR3 DNA: TGCGCCAGCCAGGATGTTGCAGGGGGCACCGGGGAGCTGTTTTTT; CDR3 protein: CASQDVAGGTGELFF
clone size: few; D gene: NA; V gene: TRBV20-1; J gene: TRBJ2-5; CDR3 DNA: TGCAGTGCCGGAACATCTAGCGAGGAGACCCAGTACTTC; CDR3 protein: CSAGTSSEETQYF
clone size: few; D gene: TRBD1; V gene: TRBV29-1; J gene: TRBJ2-1; CDR3 DNA: TGCAGCGTTGAGAGGGGGACAGGGAGCTCCTACAATGAGCAGTTCTTC; CDR3 protein: CSVERGTGSSYNEQFF
clone size: NA; D gene: NA; V gene: TRBV7-9; J gene: TRBJ2-3; CDR3 DNA: TGTGCCAGCAGCTTAGCTTATACAGATACGCAGTATTTT; CDR3 protein: CASSLAYTDTQYF
clone size: many; D gene: NA; V gene: TRBV11-2; J gene: TRBJ2-3; CDR3 DNA: TGTGCCAGCAGCTTAGCGTCTGGAGATACGCAGTATTTT; CDR3 protein: CASSLASGDTQYF
clone size: NA; D gene: NA; V gene: TRBV7-2; J gene: TRBJ1-2; CDR3 DNA: TGTGCCAGCACCGGAGAGAACTATGGCTACACCTTC; CDR3 protein: CASTGENYGYTF
clone size: few; D gene: NA; V gene: TRBV12-3/TRBV12-4; J gene: TRBJ1-5; CDR3 DNA: TGTGCCAGCAGCCGACAGGCCTGGGGTCAGCCCCAGCATTTT; CDR3 protein: CASSRQAWGQPQHF
clone size: NA; D gene: NA; V gene: TRBV7-9; J gene: TRBJ2-1; CDR3 DNA: TGTGCCAGCAGCCACAGGACCGAATCCTTCAATGAGCAGTTCTTC; CDR3 protein: CASSHRTESFNEQFF
clone size: NA; D gene: NA; V gene: TRBV6-2/TRBV6-3; J gene: TRBJ2-7; CDR3 DNA: TGTGCCAGCAGTTACTCGCCGTTCGACCATCTATACTTC; CDR3 protein: CASSYSPFDHLYF
clone size: few; D gene: NA; V gene: TRBV5-1; J gene: TRBJ1-1; CDR3 DNA: TGCGCCAGCAGCCCCCGAGGGCCGCTGAACACTGAAGCTTTCTTT; CDR3 protein: CASSPRGPLNTEAFF
clone size: many; D gene: TRBD1; V gene: TRBV12-3/TRBV12-4; J gene: TRBJ2-7; CDR3 DNA: TGTGCCAGCACCCTGGACAGGGGGCTGTACGAGCAGTACTTC; CDR3 protein: CASTLDRGLYEQYF
clone size: NA; D gene: TRBD2; V gene: TRBV27; J gene: TRBJ2-7; CDR3 DNA: TGTGCCAGCAGTCGACTAGCGGGGGATTTACGTTTCTACGAGCAGTACTTC; CDR3 protein: CASSRLAGDLRFYEQYF
clone size: NA; D gene: NA; V gene: TRBV20-1; J gene: TRBJ1-1; CDR3 DNA: TGCAGTGCTACACCCGGTGGGTCGGCTGAAGCTTTCTTT; CDR3 protein: CSATPGGSAEAFF
clone size: NA; D gene: TRBD2; V gene: TRBV7-2; J gene: TRBJ2-3; CDR3 DNA: TGTGCCAGCACCTCACGCCTAGCGGGGGTCACAGATACGCAGTATTTT; CDR3 protein: CASTSRLAGVTDTQYF
clone size: NA; D gene: NA; V gene: TRBV4-1; J gene: TRBJ2-1; CDR3 DNA: TGCGCCAGCAGCCAAGATCAAGGGGAATCCTACAATGAGCAGTTCTTC; CDR3 protein: CASSQDQGESYNEQFF
clone size: few; D gene: TRBD2; V gene: TRBV11-2; J gene: TRBJ2-3; CDR3 DNA: TGTGCCAGCAGCCCAACCCCGGGACTAGCGGGGTCTAGCACAGATACGCAGTATTTT; CDR3 protein: CASSPTPGLAGSSTDTQYF
clone size: few; D gene: TRBD1; V gene: TRBV20-1; J gene: TRBJ1-3; CDR3 DNA: TGCAGTGCTGCGGACAGGGGGTCTGGAAACACCATATATTTT; CDR3 protein: CSAADRGSGNTIYF
clone size: few; D gene: NA; V gene: TRBV20-1; J gene: TRBJ1-5; CDR3 DNA: TGCAGTGCTAGGTTCGGGTGGGATCAGCCCCAGCATTTT; CDR3 protein: CSARFGWDQPQHF
clone size: NA; D gene: NA; V gene: TRBV29-1; J gene: TRBJ1-4; CDR3 DNA: TGCAGCGTTGGATTGCAGAAGGGGGAAAAACTGTTTTTT; CDR3 protein: CSVGLQKGEKLFF
clone size: NA; D gene: NA; V gene: TRBV6-1; J gene: TRBJ2-3; CDR3 DNA: TGTGCCAGCAGTGTATCCGGGGCGGCAGATACGCAGTATTTT; CDR3 protein: CASSVSGAADTQYF
clone size: few; D gene: TRBD2; V gene: TRBV9; J gene: TRBJ2-1; CDR3 DNA: TGTGCCAGCAGCGACGGGACTAGTCCACCCCATGAGCAGTTCTTC; CDR3 protein: CASSDGTSPPHEQFF
clone size: NA; D gene: TRBD1; V gene: TRBV6-6; J gene: TRBJ1-5; CDR3 DNA: TGTGCCAGCGGGGGACAGGGACATCAGCCCCAGCATTTT; CDR3 protein: CASGGQGHQPQHF
clone size: NA; D gene: NA; V gene: TRBV7-9; J gene: TRBJ2-1; CDR3 DNA: TGTGCCAGCACCGTCATCATAGGTCGTTTCCCCAATGAGCAGTTCTTC; CDR3 protein: CASTVIIGRFPNEQFF
clone size: few; D gene: TRBD1; V gene: TRBV27; J gene: TRBJ2-3; CDR3 DNA: TGTGCCAGCAGTCGGGACAGGGGGACGAATACGCAGTATTTT; CDR3 protein: CASSRDRGTNTQYF
clone size: NA; D gene: TRBD2; V gene: TRBV10-3; J gene: TRBJ2-3; CDR3 DNA: TGTGCCATCAGTCTGGGACTAGCGGGAGGGGCAGATACGCAGTATTTT; CDR3 protein: CAISLGLAGGADTQYF
clone size: few; D gene: TRBD1; V gene: TRBV28; J gene: TRBJ2-1; CDR3 DNA: TGTGCCAGCAGGCAAGACAGGGAGAATGAGCAGTTCTTC; CDR3 protein: CASRQDRENEQFF
clone size: few; D gene: NA; V gene: TRBV2; J gene: TRBJ1-5; CDR3 DNA: TGTGCCAGCAGTGACCCCGGGACCGACGAGCGCCATTTT; CDR3 protein: CASSDPGTDERHF
clone size: few; D gene: TRBD1; V gene: TRBV20-1; J gene: TRBJ1-6; CDR3 DNA: TGCAGTGCTAGACCCATTGACAGGGGGCTCTCACCCCTCCACTTT; CDR3 protein: CSARPIDRGLSPLHF
clone size: NA; D gene: NA; V gene: TRBV6-4; J gene: TRBJ2-1; CDR3 DNA: TGTGCCAGCACCCACGGACAGAACAATGAGCAGTTCTTC; CDR3 protein: CASTHGQNNEQFF
clone size: few; D gene: TRBD1; V gene: TRBV4-2; J gene: TRBJ2-7; CDR3 DNA: TGTGCCAGCAGCCGAACTACAGGGGAGTCTTACGAGCAGTACTTC; CDR3 protein: CASSRTTGESYEQYF
clone size: many; D gene: NA; V gene: TRBV24-1; J gene: TRBJ2-1; CDR3 DNA: TGTGCCACCAGTTGGAGGGGGCGCGAGAATGAGCAGTTCTTC; CDR3 protein: CATSWRGRENEQFF
clone size: few; D gene: NA; V gene: TRBV5-1; J gene: TRBJ1-1; CDR3 DNA: TGCGCCAGCAGTTCCACAGCGGACACTGAAGCTTTCTTT; CDR3 protein: CASSSTADTEAFF
clone size: NA; D gene: NA; V gene: TRBV14; J gene: TRBJ2-1; CDR3 DNA: TGTGCCAGCAGCCTAAGGGGCAGGGTCCACCAAAATTTCTCAATGCAGTTCTTC; CDR3 protein: CASSLRGRVHQNFSMQFF
clone size: NA; D gene: TRBD1; V gene: TRBV30; J gene: TRBJ2-2; CDR3 DNA: TGTGTCCTGAACAGGGGTTCGAACACCGGGGAGCTGTTTTTT; CDR3 protein: CVLNRGSNTGELFF
clone size: NA; D gene: NA; V gene: TRBV3-1; J gene: TRBJ2-1; CDR3 DNA: TGTGCCAGCAGCCAAGTGACCGGTGAGCAGTTCTTC; CDR3 protein: CASSQVTGEQFF
clone size: NA; D gene: NA; V gene: TRBV11-2; J gene: TRBJ2-5; CDR3 DNA: TGTGCCAGCAGCTTACCTAAAGATGTTGGGAGGCGAGAGACCCAGTACTTC; CDR3 protein: CASSLPKDVGRRETQYF